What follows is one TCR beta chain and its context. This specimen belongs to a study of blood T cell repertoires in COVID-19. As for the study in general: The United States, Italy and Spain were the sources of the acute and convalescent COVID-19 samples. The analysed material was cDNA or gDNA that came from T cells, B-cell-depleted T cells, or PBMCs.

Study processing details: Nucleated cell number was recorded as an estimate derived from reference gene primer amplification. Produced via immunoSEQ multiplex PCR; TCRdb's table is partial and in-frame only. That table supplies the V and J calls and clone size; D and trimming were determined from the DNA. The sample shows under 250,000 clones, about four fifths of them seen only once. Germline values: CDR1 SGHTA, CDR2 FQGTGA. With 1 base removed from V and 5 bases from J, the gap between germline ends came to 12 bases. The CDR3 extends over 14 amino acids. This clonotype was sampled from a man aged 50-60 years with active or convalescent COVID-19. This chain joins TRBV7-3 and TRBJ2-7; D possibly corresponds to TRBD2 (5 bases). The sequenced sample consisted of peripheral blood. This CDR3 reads CASSLNGNPHEQYF. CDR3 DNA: TGTGCCAGCAGCTTAAACGGGAACCCCCACGAGCAGTACTTC.